A selection of T cell receptor beta chains follows, all from one sample in a study of blood T cell repertoires in COVID-19. Generated by immunoSEQ multiplex PCR, the TCRdb table keeps only in-frame clones and is missing some. The sample lists under 350,000 clones; 75% to 90% were seen once. Sequenced sample: peripheral blood. The source of these receptors is a woman aged 70-85 years with acute or convalescent COVID-19. The CDR3 runs from the conserved cysteine through the conserved F or W. D genes are given only for firm matches. Part of the rows lack a size; the others show once, few, many or a class for expanded clones.

-	TRBV3-1/TRBV3-2	-	TRBJ1-2	TGTGCCAGCAGCCAAAGCCATGGCTACACCTTC	CASSQSHGYTF
-	TRBV5-4	few	TRBJ1-4	TGTGCCAGCAGCCCCTCCCGGATAGCTGAAAAACTGTTTTTT	CASSPSRIAEKLFF
-	TRBV6-1	-	TRBJ2-1	TGTGCCAGCAGTGAAGGGGGACATGTCAGGTACAATGAGCAGTTCTTC	CASSEGGHVRYNEQFF
-	TRBV7-6	once	TRBJ2-5	TGTGCCAGCAGCTTAGCGGGGGCAGAGACCCAGTACTTC	CASSLAGAETQYF
-	TRBV29-1	-	TRBJ1-2	TGCAGCGATGAGGTGTTAGAACAGGACCATAACTATGGCTACACCTTC	CSDEVLEQDHNYGYTF
-	TRBV2	-	TRBJ2-1	TGTGCCAGCATCCTCCAGGTTAACTCCTACAATGAGCAGTTCTTC	CASILQVNSYNEQFF
-	TRBV12-3/TRBV12-4	once	TRBJ1-1	TGTGCCAGCAGTTTAGAGGGGGTCGCGCGCGCTTTCTTT	CASSLEGVARAFF
-	TRBV6-4	-	TRBJ1-1	TGTGCCAGCAGGCCTACAGATTTGAACACTGAAGCTTTCTTT	CASRPTDLNTEAFF
-	TRBV29-1	-	TRBJ2-5	TGCAGCGTTGAAGGGTCGCAGGGGAAGACCCAGTACTTC	CSVEGSQGKTQYF
TRBD1	TRBV20-1	-	TRBJ1-4	TGCAGTGCTAGTCCGGGACAGAGAAATGAAAAACTGTTTTTT	CSASPGQRNEKLFF
TRBD2	TRBV6-6	few	TRBJ2-7	TGTGCCAGCAGTGCCCGAGCGGGGGGGCCGTACGAGCAGTACTTC	CASSARAGGPYEQYF
-	TRBV6-1	-	TRBJ2-1	TGTGCCAGCAGTGAGAGTAGGCTAGCGACCTACAATGAGCAGTTCTTC	CASSESRLATYNEQFF
TRBD2	TRBV27	-	TRBJ2-7	TGTGCCAGCAGCCCTTCGGGGACTAGCGCCTCCTACGAGCAGTACTTC	CASSPSGTSASYEQYF
-	TRBV19	once	TRBJ1-2	TGTGCCACCCGTGGCAGGGGTTCGAGTGGAAACTATGGCTACACCTTC	CATRGRGSSGNYGYTF
-	TRBV5-6	-	TRBJ1-6	TGTGCCAGCAGCTTAGTGGGACATTCAGTCTCCTATAATTCACCCCTCCACTTT	CASSLVGHSVSYNSPLHF
-	TRBV27	once	TRBJ1-2	TGTGCCAGCAGGCCCCCAGGGTATGGCAGTGGCTACACCTTC	CASRPPGYGSGYTF
-	TRBV5-1	-	TRBJ1-5	TGCGCCAGCAGCTTGGACACAGGGAGCAATCAGCCCCAGCATTTT	CASSLDTGSNQPQHF
TRBD2	TRBV7-6	-	TRBJ2-2	TGTGCCAGCAGCTTATTAGGCCTAGCGGGGGCTACGAACACCGGGGAGCTGTTTTTT	CASSLLGLAGATNTGELFF
-	TRBV5-6	once	TRBJ1-5	TGTGCCAGCAGTCAGGTCAATCAGCCCCAGCATTTT	CASSQVNQPQHF
-	TRBV10-3	-	TRBJ1-2	TGTGCCACGGGTGTCGGGAACAGCTATGGCTACACCTTC	CATGVGNSYGYTF
-	TRBV25-1	-	TRBJ2-1	TGTGCCAGCAGTGACCACCGTACAGGGAACAATGAGCAGTTCTTC	CASSDHRTGNNEQFF
TRBD1	TRBV11-2	-	TRBJ1-1	TGTGCCAGCAGCCGGACAGGAACTGAAGCTTTCTTT	CASSRTGTEAFF
-	TRBV18	-	TRBJ2-7	TGTGCCAGCTCACCACGCACAGGGAGTTTCTACGAGCAGTACTTC	CASSPRTGSFYEQYF
-	TRBV5-1	-	TRBJ2-3	TGCGCCAGCAGCTTCGGGTTTAGCACAGATACGCAGTATTTT	CASSFGFSTDTQYF